This T cell receptor beta chain was sequenced for a study of blood T cell repertoires in COVID-19. Study in general: Sites across the United States, Italy and Spain contributed samples from acute and convalescent COVID-19.

This CDR3 has 13 amino acids. Trimming left V 2 bases short and J 4 bases short, with 6 bases between. Germline V gives CDR1 SGHRS, CDR2 YFSETQ. As handled by the study authors: Amplified reference gene primers provided the basis for estimating nucleated cell counts. Clones were sequenced by immunoSEQ multiplex PCR, and TCRdb holds only the in-frame ones, with some missing. For V, J and clone size, that table is used; D and trimming come from the DNA. This repertoire shows more than 140,000 clones, roughly four fifths found once; its top ten account for 1.5% to 2%. This clonotype was sampled from a human donor in a cohort sampled during active COVID-19. The sample taken for sequencing was peripheral blood. The V gene is TRBV5-1, the J gene TRBJ2-2; D gene ambiguous. DNA for the CDR3: TGCGCCAGCAGCTTTATCGGCACCGGGGAGCTGTTTTTT. Its translation is CASSFIGTGELFF.